The source of this T cell receptor (beta chain) is a study of T cells in Graves' hyperthyroidism and ophthalmopathy. Study summary: Peripheral blood draws took place at initial diagnosis, ahead of any treatment.

RNA transcripts gave rise to amplified TCR beta CDR3 regions. An initial round of RT-PCR targeting the TCR CDR3 relied on the HTBI primer set. TCRdb analysed the multiplex PCR reads with MiXCR anew, one entry per CDR3 protein. The sample has 300,000 to 450,000 distinct CDR3 sequences; 15% to 18% are singletons. This CDR3 has 16 residues. V shed 6 bases and J 1 base; nucleotides not matched to a gene: 6. Specimen: blood. The chain links TRBV12-3 or TRBV12-4 to TRBJ2-1; 10 nucleotides match TRBD2. This TCR was sampled from a young woman with Graves' hyperthyroidism that later progressed to Graves' ophthalmopathy. The DNA for the CDR3 is TGTGCCAGCAGCCGACAGACTAGCGGGTCCTACAATGAGCAGTTCTTC. Translating it yields CASSRQTSGSYNEQFF.